The clone carrying this TCR beta chain was observed many times. TCRdb reanalysed the RT-PCR reads using MiXCR and keeps one entry per CDR3 protein. The sample shows 650,000 to 700,000 distinct CDR3 sequences, 15% to 19% of them seen only once. This record comes from a study of response to subunit inactivated influenza vaccine. V was cut by 1 base and J by 6 bases, with 9 bases left in between. The CDR3 loop spans 13 amino acids. The genes are TRBV12-3 or TRBV12-4 and TRBJ1-1; D call uncertain. Sequences were derived from PBMCs from blood, sampled roughly 12 days after vaccination. This receptor was identified in a man between 45 and 60 years old who received an inactivated influenza vaccine. The CDR3 region is CASSLGGMAEAFF. CDR3 coding DNA: TGTGCCAGCAGTTTAGGAGGGATGGCTGAAGCTTTCTTT.